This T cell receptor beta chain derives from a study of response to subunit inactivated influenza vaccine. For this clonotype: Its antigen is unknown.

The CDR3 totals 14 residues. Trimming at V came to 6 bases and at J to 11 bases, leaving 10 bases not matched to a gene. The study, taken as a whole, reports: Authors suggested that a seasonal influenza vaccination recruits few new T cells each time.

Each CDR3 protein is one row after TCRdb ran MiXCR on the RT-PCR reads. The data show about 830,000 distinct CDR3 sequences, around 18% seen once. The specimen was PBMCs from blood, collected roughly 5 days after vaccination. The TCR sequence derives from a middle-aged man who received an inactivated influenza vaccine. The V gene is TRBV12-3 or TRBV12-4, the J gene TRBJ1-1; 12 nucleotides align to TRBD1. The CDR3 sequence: CASSQGQGAKRAFF. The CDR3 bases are TGTGCCAGCAGCCAGGGACAGGGGGCGAAGCGCGCTTTCTTT.